What follows are 26 T cell receptor beta chains derived from one specimen sequenced in a study of OX40 agonist ivuxolimab in advanced cancers. TCRdb's table, derived via immunoSEQ multiplex PCR, lists solely in-frame clones and lacks some. The sample lists about 60,000 clones, about 81% occurring once. This material consisted of CD4+ or CD8+ T cells sorted from blood, taken in a trial of the OX40 agonist ivuxolimab. The origin of the receptors is an adult with an advanced solid tumor such as melanoma, head and neck, liver or kidney cancer.

This chain links TRBV29-1 with TRBJ1-1, with D maybe TRBD1 (6 bases). Germline CDR1 and CDR2: SQVTM and ANQGSEA. Trimming shortened V by 7 bases and J by 0 bases, and 12 bases separated the two germline ends. The CDR3 sequence is 13 residues long. In nucleotides, the CDR3 is TGCAGCGGGACGGGACACCTGAACACTGAAGCTTTCTTT. Translation: CSGTGHLNTEAFF.

This clone was found once. The chain uses TRBV4-1 and TRBJ1-3; D is ambiguous. Germline loops: CDR1 MGHRA, CDR2 YSYEKL. This CDR3 has 12 residues. V was trimmed by 4 bases and J by 11 bases, leaving 12 bases between them. The CDR3 protein is CASSPSGTAIYF. CDR3 DNA: TGCGCCAGCAGCCCGAGCGGAACTGCCATATATTTT.

The chain employs TRBV19 and TRBJ2-7; D remains unclear. The germline V and J ends were trimmed by 5 bases and 6 bases, with 17 bases remaining between them. Germline-derived CDR1 and CDR2 are LNHDA and SQIVND (reference sequence). CDR3 length equals 14 residues. The DNA of the CDR3 is TGTGCCAGTAGTCCCCGAGCCCCATGGGGCGAGCAGTACTTC. Amino acid sequence: CASSPRAPWGEQYF. The full variable domain, rest sourced from reference TRBV19 and TRBJ2-7, is DGGITQSPKYLFRKEGQNVTLSCEQNLNHDAMYWYRQDPGQGLRLIYYSQIVNDFQKGDIAEGYSVSREKKESFPLTVTSAQKNPTAFYLCASSPRAPWGEQYFGPGTRLTVT.

Turning to this clone: Different DNA sequences within this sample yield the same CDR3. The genes are TRBV6-1 and TRBJ2-3; TRBD2 aligns across 10 bases. This CDR3 is built from 14 residues. With V trimmed by 6 bases and J by 1 base, 1 base remained unmatched. Per germline, CDR1 MNHNS and CDR2 SASEGT. CDR3 bases: TGTGCCAGCAGCGGGACTAGCGGCACAGATACGCAGTATTTT. Translation: CASSGTSGTDTQYF.

As DNA, the CDR3 is TGTGCCAGCAGCTTAGGTTCCAGGGCTTCACCCCTCCACTTT. Encoded protein: CASSLGSRASPLHF. V gene TRBV11-2 combines with J gene TRBJ1-6; D is perhaps TRBD1 (5 bases). Trimming stripped 1 base from V and 9 bases from J, with 10 bases between. Per the germline V gene, CDR1 is SGHAT and CDR2 is FQNNGV. The CDR3 sequence is 14 residues long.

The chain's CDR3 is CASSYSTGGGGYTF. The CDR3 coding sequence is TGTGCCAGCAGTTACTCGACAGGGGGCGGAGGCTACACCTTC. This rearrangement joins TRBV6-6 to TRBJ1-2, with 10 bases that match TRBD1. CDR1 is MNHNY, CDR2 SVGAGI, per germline (reference sequence). J was trimmed by 8 bases and V by 0 bases; bases with no gene match: 3. The CDR3 runs to 14 residues.

This chain links TRBV5-5 with TRBJ2-7; TRBD2 aligns across 16 bases. The V segment lost 4 bases and the J segment 4 bases; nucleotides outside the gene matches: 14. CDR3 length: 19 amino acids. CDR1 and CDR2 (germline): SGHKS, YYEKEE (reference sequence). CDR3 DNA: TGTGCCAGCAGCCGTCCGGGACTAGCGGGGGGGCCGGGGAATTACGAGCAGTACTTC. Its protein product is CASSRPGLAGGPGNYEQYF. Together with reference TRBV5-5 and TRBJ2-7, the CDR3 gives the full variable domain: DAGVTQSPTHLIKTRGQQVTLRCSPISGHKSVSWYQQVLGQGPQFIFQYYEKEERGRGNFPDRFSARQFPNYSSELNVNALLLGDSALYLCASSRPGLAGGPGNYEQYFGPGTRLTVT.

The table lists this clone with a count of one. This chain joins TRBV14 and TRBJ2-7; TRBD1 might be the D (7 bases). The CDR3 is 16 amino acids. The V end was cut by 1 base, the J end by 3 bases, with 16 bases between. From germline, CDR1 is SGHDN and CDR2 FVKESK. For the CDR3, the DNA is TGTGCCAGCAGCCAAGGAGAGCGGGCAGGGGGCTACGAGCAGTACTTC. Its protein product is CASSQGERAGGYEQYF.

V and J are TRBV6-5 and TRBJ2-1; D possibly matches TRBD1 or TRBD2 (5 bases each). The germline V gene has CDR1 MNHEY and CDR2 SVGAGI. V gave up 5 bases and J gave up 4 bases, with 15 bases separating them. CDR3 size: 15 residues. CDR3 sequence reads: CASSPGDGRYNEQFF. CDR3 bases: TGTGCCAGCAGTCCCGGGGACGGACGTTACAATGAGCAGTTCTTC.

The CDR3 region is CAWSVSISLYSPLHF. The CDR3 DNA is TGTGCCTGGAGTGTATCGATTAGCTTATATTCACCCCTCCACTTT. This chain joins TRBV30 and TRBJ1-6; D is undetermined. The germline V gene encodes CDR1 GTSNPN and CDR2 SVGIG (reference sequence). The CDR3 covers 15 residues. With 0 bases removed from V and 8 bases from J, the gap between germline ends came to 14 bases. Full variable domain (remainder filled in from reference TRBV30 and TRBJ1-6): SQTIHQWPATLVQPVGSPLSLECTVEGTSNPNLYWYRQAAGRGLQLLFYSVGIGQISSEVPQNLSASRPQDRQFILSSKKLLLSDSGFYLCAWSVSISLYSPLHFGNGTRLTVT.

The chain recombines TRBV30 with TRBJ2-7; 9 nucleotides line up with TRBD1. With 1 base clipped from V and 1 base from J, the junction kept 11 bases outside the gene matches. There are 17 residues in the CDR3. Germline V gene lookup returns CDR1 GTSNPN and CDR2 SVGIG (reference sequence). The CDR3 DNA reads as TGTGCCTGGAGTGCCCTCACCGGGACAGGGACTTCCTACGAGCAGTACTTC. It encodes CAWSALTGTGTSYEQYF.

This chain links TRBV6-1 with TRBJ1-4, with D unresolved. Looked up from germline, CDR1 is MNHNS and CDR2 is SASEGT. Trimming took off 6 bases at V and 7 bases at J, with 9 bases between the two ends. This CDR3 spans 12 amino acids. The CDR3 DNA reads TGTGCCAGCAGAGCGTACAGTGAAAAACTGTTTTTT. It specifies CASRAYSEKLFF.

The V and J genes are TRBV18 and TRBJ2-1, with D possibly being TRBD1 (5 bases). The CDR3 runs to 16 residues. V was pared by 1 base and J by 5 bases, with 15 bases between. Germline-derived CDR1 and CDR2 are KGHSH and LQKENI. Here the CDR3 reads CASSPRSRGKDNEQFF. CDR3 in DNA: TGTGCCAGCTCACCACGGTCAAGGGGTAAGGACAATGAGCAGTTCTTC.

The chain recombines TRBV5-1 with TRBJ1-1; 7 nucleotides align to TRBD1. The V gene's germline CDR1 is SGHRS and CDR2 YFSETQ. Losses at the gene ends were 3 bases for V and 6 bases for J; bases not matched to a gene: 11. CDR3 length equals 15 residues. The CDR3 reads CASSSLTGPGAEAFF. The CDR3 DNA is TGCGCCAGCAGCTCGTTGACAGGGCCTGGGGCTGAAGCTTTCTTT.

This clone was seen more than once but under ten times. The chain is built from TRBV7-9 and TRBJ2-3; tentatively, D is TRBD1 (5 bases). V was pared by 2 bases and J by 8 bases, with 14 bases between. The CDR3 sequence is 14 residues long. In germline, CDR1 is SEHNR, CDR2 FQNEAQ (reference sequence). CDR3 nucleotide sequence: TGTGCCAGCAGCTTAAGCAGGGATGCCCCTACGCAGTATTTT. The encoded protein is CASSLSRDAPTQYF.

The CDR3 here is CASKYLASTDTQYF. CDR3 nucleotides: TGTGCCAGCAAATACCTGGCTAGCACAGATACGCAGTATTTT. The J gene is TRBJ2-3, the V gene TRBV2; D is undetermined. Between the trimmed V and J ends, which lost 7 bases and 0 bases, there was a span of 11 bases. This CDR3 is built from 14 residues. CDR1 and CDR2 (germline): SNHLY, FYNNEI.

This chain links TRBV27 with TRBJ2-5, with D perhaps matching TRBD1 (6 bases). Germline CDR1 MNHEY, CDR2 SMNVEV (reference sequence). The V gene lost 8 bases and the J gene lost 0 bases, with 10 bases spanning the gap. The length of the CDR3 is 13 residues. The CDR3 region has the DNA TGTGCCAGCCGGAGACAGGACCAAGAGACCCAGTACTTC. Protein product: CASRRQDQETQYF.

This rearrangement joins TRBV7-6 to TRBJ1-5; no reliable D call. The V end was cut by 2 bases, the J end by 9 bases, with 11 bases between. The CDR3 extends over 13 amino acids. Germline V gives CDR1 SGHVS, CDR2 FNYEAQ. This CDR3 reads CASSLRLEGPQHF. In nucleotides, the CDR3 is TGTGCCAGCAGCTTACGGCTCGAAGGGCCCCAGCATTTT.

A few counts support this clone. The genes are TRBV5-5 and TRBJ1-4, with a weak D call TRBD1 (5 bases). V lost 3 bases and J 8 bases, leaving 8 bases between the germline ends. The CDR3 consists of 12 residues. Germline CDR1 is SGHKS and CDR2 is YYEKEE (reference sequence). In nucleotides, the CDR3 is TGTGCCAGCAGCTCCGGGGGAGAAAAACTGTTTTTT. The encoded protein is CASSSGGEKLFF.

The genes are TRBV5-1 and TRBJ2-5; 9 bases line up with TRBD1. The ends lost 2 bases at V and 5 bases at J; junction bases unmatched: 10. This CDR3 contains 16 residues. Germline CDR1 reads SGHRS; CDR2 reads YFSETQ. In DNA form, the CDR3 reads TGCGCCAGCAGCTTACGTGGGACAGGGAGGCGTGAGACCCAGTACTTC. This translates into CASSLRGTGRRETQYF.

A few counts support this clone. The chain links TRBV7-8 to TRBJ2-7; the D gene is possibly TRBD1 (6 bases). The length of the CDR3 is 13 residues. The germline V and J ends were trimmed by 2 bases and 3 bases, with 8 bases remaining between them. CDR1 and CDR2 (germline): SGHVS, FQNEAQ. The chain's CDR3 is CASSLLTGYEQYF. The DNA of the CDR3 is TGTGCCAGCAGCTTACTGACAGGCTACGAGCAGTACTTC.

The chain carries TRBV30 and TRBJ1-4, with no clear D. The CDR3 consists of 13 residues. The germline V gene encodes CDR1 GTSNPN and CDR2 SVGIG (reference sequence). V shed 4 bases and J shed 17 bases, with 23 bases lying between them. The CDR3 DNA sequence: TGTGCCTGGACCGGAGCGTCTTCCTGGCACTTTTTTTTT. It codes for CAWTGASSWHFFF. The full variable domain, with the rest looked up from reference TRBV30 and TRBJ1-4, is SQTIHQWPATLVQPVGSPLSLECTVEGTSNPNLYWYRQAAGRGLQLLFYSVGIGQISSEVPQNLSASRPQDRQFILSSKKLLLSDSGFYLCAWTGASSWHFFFGSGTQLSVL.

The V call is TRBV5-5, the J call TRBJ1-6, with D possibly TRBD1 on 6 matching bases. Germline V gene lookup returns CDR1 SGHKS and CDR2 YYEKEE (reference sequence). The V and J ends lost 0 bases and 6 bases respectively, with 13 bases between them. This CDR3 comprises 16 residues. In DNA form, the CDR3 reads TGTGCCAGCAGCTTGGGTAGGCGGACAGTTAATTCACCCCTCCACTTT. Translating gives CASSLGRRTVNSPLHF.

This clone was recorded only once. This chain uses TRBV5-4 with TRBJ1-2, with TRBD1 matching 8 bases. Germline V gene sequence: CDR1 SGHNT, CDR2 YYREEE (reference sequence). The CDR3 is 17 amino acids. The trim removed 1 base at V and 6 bases at J, leaving 14 bases unmatched. The CDR3 reads CASSLLIGGQGANGYTF. CDR3 bases: TGTGCCAGCAGCTTGTTAATAGGGGGCCAGGGGGCAAATGGCTACACCTTC.

The gene calls are TRBV19 and TRBJ1-2; a weak D match, TRBD1 (5 bases). This CDR3 spans 12 amino acids. Germline assignment: CDR1 LNHDA and CDR2 SQIVND (reference sequence). Trimming cost V 4 bases and J 2 bases, with 5 bases left between them. The CDR3 reads CASSRGNYGYTF. For the CDR3, the DNA is TGTGCCAGTAGTAGGGGGAACTATGGCTACACCTTC.

The chain carries TRBV10-3 and TRBJ2-7; D gene unclear. V dropped 7 bases and J dropped 9 bases, with 10 bases sitting between them. The CDR3 totals 10 residues. In germline, CDR1 is ENHRY, CDR2 SYGVKD. The chain's CDR3 is CAIKDQRQYF. The CDR3 region has the DNA TGTGCCATCAAGGACCAGCGGCAGTACTTC.